This T cell receptor beta chain was identified during a study of cytomegalovirus exposure and HLA in healthy donors. Study results and caveats: In presence/absence analyses, roughly uniform sequencing depth across donors was assumed.

With respect to this clone: What it recognizes is unknown.

PCR used 60 Vbeta primers and 13 Jbeta primers. Sequenced by immunoSEQ multiplex PCR; TCRdb stores in-frame clones only, minus some. The table includes tens of thousands of clones, 90% detected once. Germline V lookup: CDR1 SGHNT, CDR2 YYREEE (reference sequence). CDR3 length: 15 amino acids. V lost 4 bases, J lost 5 bases, and 6 bases stayed unmatched. The TCR originated in a woman aged 18-29 years in good health and CMV-seronegative. The chain uses TRBV5-4 and TRBJ2-1, with 10 positions matching TRBD1. The sequenced sample consisted of PBMCs. CDR3 residues: CASSKGQGFNNEQFF. Here the CDR3 DNA reads TGTGCCAGCAGCAAGGGACAGGGGTTCAACAATGAGCAGTTCTTC.